One sample yielded the 8 T cell receptor beta chains listed below, sequenced in a study of blood T cell repertoires in COVID-19. Assay: immunoSEQ multiplex PCR; the TCRdb copy retains only in-frame clones and omits some. The repertoire includes roughly 350,000 clones, under 95% of them detected once, and under 20% sits in the top ten. The sequencing sample was made of PBMCs or T cells enriched from blood (not recorded which). These receptors all come from a woman between 25 and 40 years old who had recovered from COVID-19.

The chain links TRBV28 to TRBJ1-2; no definite D call. Trimming removed 3 bases from V and 6 bases from J, with 8 bases in between. There are 12 residues in the CDR3. Germline CDR1 and CDR2: MDHEN and SYDVKM. The CDR3 region is CASSFTLNGYTF. Written as DNA, the CDR3 is TGTGCCAGCAGTTTTACGCTAAATGGCTACACCTTC.

This chain uses TRBV18 with TRBJ1-4; D is ambiguous. V was clipped by 2 bases and J by 0 bases, with 10 bases between them. Germline loops: CDR1 KGHSH, CDR2 LQKENI. CDR3 size: 16 residues. CDR3 nucleotide sequence: TGTGCCAGCTCACCAACAATTGGTGCAACTAATGAAAAACTGTTTTTT. This gives the protein CASSPTIGATNEKLFF.

This clone has a single count. The rearrangement uses TRBV21-1 and TRBJ1-4. TRBV21-1 is an annotated pseudogene. The CDR3 spans 15 residues. The CDR3 DNA reads as TGTGCCAGCAGCAAGTGGGGGGCAACTAATGAAAAACTGTTTTTT. This gives the protein CASSKWGATNEKLFF.

The chain has TRBV28 and TRBJ1-6; D is undetermined. V was trimmed by 5 bases and J by 1 base, leaving 9 bases between them. In germline, CDR1 is MDHEN, CDR2 SYDVKM. CDR3 size: 15 residues. Written as DNA, the CDR3 is TGTGCCAGCAGTCTCTCTATGTCCTATAATTCACCCCTCCACTTT. Amino acids: CASSLSMSYNSPLHF.

This chain uses TRBV19 with TRBJ1-2; possibly TRBD1 for D (6 bases). Between the trimmed V and J ends, which lost 6 bases and 4 bases, there was a span of 18 bases. CDR1 is LNHDA and CDR2 is SQIVND in the germline V gene (reference sequence). This CDR3 has 15 residues. In DNA, the CDR3 is TGTGCCAGTAGCTCGCTCTCAAGGGACATCTATGGCTACACCTTC. It specifies CASSSLSRDIYGYTF.

This chain connects TRBV9 to TRBJ2-7; TRBD2 matches 10 bases. The CDR3 is 14 amino acids. J was trimmed by 2 bases and V by 4 bases; bases with no gene match: 3. Per the germline V gene, CDR1 is SGDLS and CDR2 is YYNGEE. The CDR3 is CASSPLAGAYEQYF. Here the CDR3 DNA reads TGTGCCAGCAGCCCCCTAGCGGGGGCCTACGAGCAGTACTTC.

The chain combines TRBV6-5 with TRBJ1-1; D call uncertain. CDR3 length: 13 residues. Between the trimmed V and J ends, which lost 5 bases and 0 bases, there was a span of 7 bases. In germline, CDR1 is MNHEY, CDR2 SVGAGI. The CDR3 nucleotides read TGTGCCAGCAGTCCACAAGTGAACACTGAAGCTTTCTTT. Its protein is CASSPQVNTEAFF.

The chain recombines TRBV19 with TRBJ1-2, with TRBD1 matching 7 bases. V lost 7 bases and J lost 2; bases outside the gene matches: 4. Germline CDR1 is LNHDA and CDR2 is SQIVND (reference sequence). The CDR3 sequence is 13 residues long. The CDR3 sequence: CASNNRGNYGYTF. For the CDR3, the DNA is TGTGCCAGTAACAACAGGGGAAACTATGGCTACACCTTC.